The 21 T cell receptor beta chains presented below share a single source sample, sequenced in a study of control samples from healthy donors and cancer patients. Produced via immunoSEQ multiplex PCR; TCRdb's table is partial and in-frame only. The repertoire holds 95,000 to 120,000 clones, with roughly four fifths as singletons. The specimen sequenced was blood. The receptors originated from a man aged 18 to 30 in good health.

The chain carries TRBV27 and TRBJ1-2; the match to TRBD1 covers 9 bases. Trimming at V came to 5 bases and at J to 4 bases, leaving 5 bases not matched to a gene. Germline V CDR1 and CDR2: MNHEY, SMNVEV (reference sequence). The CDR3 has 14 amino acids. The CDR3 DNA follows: TGTGCCAGCAGTCCGGGACAGGGACCCTATGGCTACACCTTC. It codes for CASSPGQGPYGYTF.

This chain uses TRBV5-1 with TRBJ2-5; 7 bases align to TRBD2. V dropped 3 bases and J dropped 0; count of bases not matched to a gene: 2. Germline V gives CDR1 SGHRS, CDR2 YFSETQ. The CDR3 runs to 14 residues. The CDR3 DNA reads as TGCGCCAGCAGCTCCGGGGGGTACCAAGAGACCCAGTACTTC. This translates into CASSSGGYQETQYF.

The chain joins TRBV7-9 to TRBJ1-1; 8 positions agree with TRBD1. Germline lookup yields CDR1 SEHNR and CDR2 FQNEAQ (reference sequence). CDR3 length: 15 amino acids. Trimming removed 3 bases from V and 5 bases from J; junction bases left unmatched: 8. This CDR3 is CASSLGDRGKTEAFF. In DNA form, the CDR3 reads TGTGCCAGCAGCTTGGGAGACAGGGGAAAGACTGAAGCTTTCTTT.

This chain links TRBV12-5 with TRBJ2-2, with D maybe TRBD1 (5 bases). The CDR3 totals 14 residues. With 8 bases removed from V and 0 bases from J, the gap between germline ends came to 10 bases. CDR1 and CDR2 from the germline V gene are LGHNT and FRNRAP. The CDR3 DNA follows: TGTGCTAGTTATCCAGGGCCGAACACCGGGGAGCTGTTTTTT. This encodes CASYPGPNTGELFF.

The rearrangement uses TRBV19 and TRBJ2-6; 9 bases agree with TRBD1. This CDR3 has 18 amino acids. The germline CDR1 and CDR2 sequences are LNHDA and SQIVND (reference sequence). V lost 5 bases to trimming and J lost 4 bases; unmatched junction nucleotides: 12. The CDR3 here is CASSRAGTGPSGANVLTF. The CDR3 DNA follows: TGTGCCAGTAGTCGAGCAGGGACAGGGCCCTCCGGGGCCAACGTCCTGACTTTC.

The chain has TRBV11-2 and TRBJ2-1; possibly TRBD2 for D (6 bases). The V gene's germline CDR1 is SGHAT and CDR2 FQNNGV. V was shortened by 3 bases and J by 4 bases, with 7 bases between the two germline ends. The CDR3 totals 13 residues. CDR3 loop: CASSLGLYNEQFF. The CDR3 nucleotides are TGTGCCAGCAGCTTGGGACTTTACAATGAGCAGTTCTTC.

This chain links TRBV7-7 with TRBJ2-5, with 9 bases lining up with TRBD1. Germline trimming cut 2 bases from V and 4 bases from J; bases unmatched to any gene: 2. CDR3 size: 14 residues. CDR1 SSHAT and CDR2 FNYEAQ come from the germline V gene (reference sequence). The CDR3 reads CASSLIQGAETQYF. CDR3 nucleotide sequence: TGTGCCAGCAGCTTAATACAGGGGGCAGAGACCCAGTACTTC. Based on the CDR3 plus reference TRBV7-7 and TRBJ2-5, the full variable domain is GAGVSQSPRYKVTKRGQDVTLRCDPISSHATLYWYQQALGQGPEFLTYFNYEAQPDKSGLPSDRFSAERPEGSISTLTIQRTEQRDSAMYRCASSLIQGAETQYFGPGTRLLVL.

The CDR3 region is CASSLLSGELFF. The CDR3 DNA is TGTGCCAGCAGTTTATTGTCCGGGGAGCTGTTTTTT. The genes are TRBV28 and TRBJ2-2; D unclear. The germline CDR1 and CDR2 sequences are MDHEN and SYDVKM. The CDR3 length is 12 residues. Trimming removed 1 base from V and 6 bases from J, with 3 bases in between.

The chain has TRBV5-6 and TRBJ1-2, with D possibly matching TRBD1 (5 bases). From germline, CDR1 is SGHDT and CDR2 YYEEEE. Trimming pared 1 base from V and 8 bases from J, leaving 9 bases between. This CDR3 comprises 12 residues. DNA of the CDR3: TGTGCCAGCAGCTTGTGGGGGAGCGGCTACACCTTC. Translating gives CASSLWGSGYTF.

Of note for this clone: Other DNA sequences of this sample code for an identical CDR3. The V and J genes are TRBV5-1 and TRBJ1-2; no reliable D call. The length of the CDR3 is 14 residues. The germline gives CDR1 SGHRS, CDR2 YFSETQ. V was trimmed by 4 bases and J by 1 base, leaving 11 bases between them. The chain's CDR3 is CASSPTGDNYGYTF. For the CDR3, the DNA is TGCGCCAGCAGCCCCACTGGGGATAACTATGGCTACACCTTC.

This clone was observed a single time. The CDR3 loop reads CASSPPEGASNQPQHF. In nucleotides, the CDR3 is TGTGCCAGCAGCCCCCCCGAGGGGGCGAGCAATCAGCCCCAGCATTTT. The chain carries TRBV21-1 and TRBJ1-5; the DNA was not used to check the table's D call, TRBD1. TRBV21-1 is an annotated pseudogene. CDR3 length equals 16 residues.

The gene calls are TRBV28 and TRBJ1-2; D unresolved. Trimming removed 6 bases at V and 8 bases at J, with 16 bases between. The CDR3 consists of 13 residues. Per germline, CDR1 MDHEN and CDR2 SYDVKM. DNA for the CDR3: TGTGCCAGCAGCCAGACAATATCATTAGGCTACACCTTC. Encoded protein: CASSQTISLGYTF.

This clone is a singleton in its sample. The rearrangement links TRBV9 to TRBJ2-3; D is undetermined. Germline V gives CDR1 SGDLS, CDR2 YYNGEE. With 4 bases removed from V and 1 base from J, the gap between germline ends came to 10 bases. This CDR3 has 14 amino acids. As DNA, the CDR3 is TGTGCCAGCAGCCCGCTTGTCCGCACAGATACGCAGTATTTT. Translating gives CASSPLVRTDTQYF.

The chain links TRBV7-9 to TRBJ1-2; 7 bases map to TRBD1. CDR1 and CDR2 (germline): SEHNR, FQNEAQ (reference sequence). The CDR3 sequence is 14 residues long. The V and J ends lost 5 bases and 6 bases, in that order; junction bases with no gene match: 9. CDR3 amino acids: CASSTLTGANGYTF. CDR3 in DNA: TGTGCCAGCAGCACTCTTACAGGGGCAAATGGCTACACCTTC.

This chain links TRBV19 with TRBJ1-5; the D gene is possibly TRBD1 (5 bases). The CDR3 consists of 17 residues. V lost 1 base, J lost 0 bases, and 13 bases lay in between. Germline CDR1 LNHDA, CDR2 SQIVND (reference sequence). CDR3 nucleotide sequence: TGTGCCAGTAGTATAGGGACGGGACGCTATAGCAATCAGCCCCAGCATTTT. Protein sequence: CASSIGTGRYSNQPQHF.

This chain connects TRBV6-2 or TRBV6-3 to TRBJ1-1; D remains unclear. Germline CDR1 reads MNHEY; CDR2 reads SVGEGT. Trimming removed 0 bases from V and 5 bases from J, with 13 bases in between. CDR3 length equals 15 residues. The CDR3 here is CASSYSLYLGTEAFF. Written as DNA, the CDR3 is TGTGCCAGCAGTTACTCTCTGTATCTCGGTACTGAAGCTTTCTTT.

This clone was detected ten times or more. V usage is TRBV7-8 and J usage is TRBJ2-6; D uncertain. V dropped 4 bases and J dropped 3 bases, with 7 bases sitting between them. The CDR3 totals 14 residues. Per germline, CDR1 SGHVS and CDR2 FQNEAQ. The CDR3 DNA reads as TGTGCCAGCAGCTCGATTGTTGGGGCCAACGTCCTGACTTTC. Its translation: CASSSIVGANVLTF.

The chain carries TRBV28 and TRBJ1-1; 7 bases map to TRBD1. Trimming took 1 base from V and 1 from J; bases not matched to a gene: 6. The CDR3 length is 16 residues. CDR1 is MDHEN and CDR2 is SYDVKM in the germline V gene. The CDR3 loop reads CASSLSGGGRNTEAFF. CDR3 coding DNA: TGTGCCAGCAGTTTATCAGGGGGGGGACGGAACACTGAAGCTTTCTTT. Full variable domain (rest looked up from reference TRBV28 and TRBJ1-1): DVKVTQSSRYLVKRTGEKVFLECVQDMDHENMFWYRQDPGLGLRLIYFSYDVKMKEKGDIPEGYSVSREKKERFSLILESASTNQTSMYLCASSLSGGGRNTEAFFGQGTRLTVV.

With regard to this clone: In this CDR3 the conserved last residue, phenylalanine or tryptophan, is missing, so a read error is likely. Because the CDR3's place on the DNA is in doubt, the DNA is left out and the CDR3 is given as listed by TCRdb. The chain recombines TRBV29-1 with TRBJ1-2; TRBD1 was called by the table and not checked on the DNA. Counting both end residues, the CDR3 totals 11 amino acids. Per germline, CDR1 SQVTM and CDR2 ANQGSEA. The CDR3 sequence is CSVEERWGTRI.

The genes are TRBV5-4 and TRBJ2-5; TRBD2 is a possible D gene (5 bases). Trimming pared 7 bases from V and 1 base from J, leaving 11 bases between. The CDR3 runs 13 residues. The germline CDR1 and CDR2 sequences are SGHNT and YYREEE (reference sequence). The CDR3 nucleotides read TGTGCCAGCTTCGGGGATACCCAAGAGACCCAGTACTTC. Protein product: CASFGDTQETQYF.

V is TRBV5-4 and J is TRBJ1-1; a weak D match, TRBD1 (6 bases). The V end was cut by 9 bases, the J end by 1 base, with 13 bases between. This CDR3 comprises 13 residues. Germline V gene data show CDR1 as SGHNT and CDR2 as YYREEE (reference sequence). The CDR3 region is CAINRDTNTEAFF. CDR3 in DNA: TGTGCCATCAACCGGGACACGAACACTGAAGCTTTCTTT.